What follows are 10 T cell receptor beta chains derived from one specimen sequenced in a study of shared clonotypes between healthy human individuals (TCRdb year 2020). Receptor libraries were prepared by the immunoSEQ multiplex PCR assay. TCRdb limited this immuneACCESS table to in-frame rearrangements with V and J called. A share of clones is missing; checked studies link under half to unresolved V genes, and the rest is unexplained. This sample has 2,500,000 or so clones in its table, and more than 90% of those were observed once. The ten largest account for about 0.13% of the sample. Sample: naive CD4+ T cells sorted from blood. The meaning of the sample's cell subset or site label: CD45RA+ positively selected. All receptors derive from a man aged 18 to 30 in good health.

The chain links TRBV9 to TRBJ2-1, with D perhaps matching TRBD1 (6 bases). The V and J ends lost 0 bases and 4 bases respectively, with 20 bases between them. This CDR3 region has 18 residues. Germline V gives CDR1 SGDLS, CDR2 YYNGEE. CDR3 sequence reads: CASSVAPTDWGTYNEQFF. The CDR3 DNA reads TGTGCCAGCAGCGTAGCTCCGACCGACTGGGGGACATACAATGAGCAGTTCTTC. The full variable domain, completed using reference TRBV9 and TRBJ2-1, is DSGVTQTPKHLITATGQRVTLRCSPRSGDLSVYWYQQSLDQGLQFLIQYYNGEERAKGNILERFSAQQFPDLHSELNLSSLELGDSALYFCASSVAPTDWGTYNEQFFGPGTRLTVL.

The J gene is TRBJ2-3, the V gene TRBV19, with D possibly matching TRBD2 (6 bases). The germline gives CDR1 LNHDA, CDR2 SQIVND (reference sequence). Trimming took off 2 bases at V and 6 bases at J, with 18 bases between the two ends. The CDR3 totals 16 residues. In nucleotides, the CDR3 is TGTGCCAGTAGTATACGGGGGAAAGGGGTCAGGGATACGCAGTATTTT. Translation gives CASSIRGKGVRDTQYF.

CDR3 in amino acids: CASSPYWTSGFSGANVLTF. The CDR3 nucleotides are TGTGCCAGCAGCCCTTACTGGACTAGCGGGTTCTCTGGGGCCAACGTCCTGACTTTC. This rearrangement joins TRBV5-7 to TRBJ2-6, with 11 positions matching TRBD2. TRBV5-7 is filed as an ORF, its function uncertain. The CDR3 is made up of 19 amino acids. V shed 4 bases and J 0 bases; nucleotides not matched to a gene: 9.

Comments on this clone: Within the sample, other DNA sequences also encode this same CDR3. J is TRBJ2-1 and V is TRBV4-1; D is ambiguous. In germline, CDR1 is MGHRA, CDR2 YSYEKL. Trimming shortened V by 0 bases and J by 6 bases, and 9 bases separated the two germline ends. The CDR3 sequence is 14 residues long. The CDR3 DNA reads TGCGCCAGCAGCCAAGATCCCCTGGCCAATGAGCAGTTCTTC. It specifies CASSQDPLANEQFF.

J is TRBJ2-7 and V is TRBV18; D gene unclear. Germline CDR1 is KGHSH and CDR2 is LQKENI. V gave up 3 bases and J gave up 4 bases, with 10 bases separating them. This CDR3 region has 13 residues. CDR3 in DNA: TGTGCCAGCTCACCCAGCTCAAATTACGAGCAGTACTTC. It translates to CASSPSSNYEQYF.

The chain couples TRBV9 to TRBJ2-7, with no clear D. V lost 0 bases and J 3 bases, leaving 10 bases between the germline ends. CDR1 is SGDLS and CDR2 is YYNGEE in the germline V gene. This CDR3 region has 14 residues. The CDR3: CASSVAGTDYEQYF. In DNA, the CDR3 is TGTGCCAGCAGCGTAGCGGGCACCGACTACGAGCAGTACTTC.

V gene TRBV7-9 combines with J gene TRBJ2-7; 11 bases map to TRBD1. The trim removed 5 bases at V and 2 bases at J, leaving 5 bases unmatched. This CDR3 comprises 15 residues. Per germline, CDR1 SEHNR and CDR2 FQNEAQ (reference sequence). The CDR3 reads CASSPGQGVTYEQYF. The CDR3, as DNA: TGTGCCAGCAGCCCGGGACAGGGGGTGACCTACGAGCAGTACTTC.

The chain uses TRBV7-2 and TRBJ2-7, with D possibly TRBD2 on 5 matching bases. This CDR3 is built from 16 residues. Trimming cost V 2 bases and J 6 bases, with 20 bases left between them. From germline, CDR1 is SGHTA and CDR2 FQGNSA. CDR3 coding DNA: TGTGCCAGCAGCTTATTCCCCCACAGCGGCCCCAGCGAGCAGTACTTC. This encodes CASSLFPHSGPSEQYF.

The chain carries TRBV10-1 and TRBJ2-3; perhaps TRBD2 as D (5 bases). The CDR3 totals 12 residues. CDR1 and CDR2 from the germline V gene are WNHNN and SYGVQD (reference sequence). V was shortened by 5 bases and J by 4 bases, with 7 bases between the two germline ends. The CDR3 reads CASSTSADTQYF. The DNA of the CDR3 is TGCGCCAGCAGTACTAGTGCAGATACGCAGTATTTT.

CDR3 sequence: CASTLNPAGGHPFF. In DNA, the CDR3 is TGTGCCAGTACCTTAAACCCCGCGGGGGGCCATCCGTTCTTC. The J gene is TRBJ2-1, the V gene TRBV19; 8 bases are shared with TRBD2. CDR3 length: 14 amino acids. Germline lookup yields CDR1 LNHDA and CDR2 SQIVND (reference sequence). Trimming took 7 bases from V and 15 from J; bases not matched to a gene: 17.